This T cell receptor beta chain was recorded in a study of cytomegalovirus exposure and HLA in healthy donors. This CDR3 has 14 amino acids. The germline CDR1 and CDR2 sequences are SNHLY and FYNNEI. The V gene lost 9 bases and the J gene lost 3 bases, with 15 bases spanning the gap. PCR used 60 Vbeta primers and 13 Jbeta primers. The assay was immunoSEQ multiplex PCR, and TCRdb's table has in-frame clones only and misses some. The table has around 96,000 clones, approximately 80% seen once. Sequenced: PBMCs. The J gene is TRBJ1-5, the V gene TRBV2, with a tentative D call TRBD1 (6 bases). The source is a man younger than 35 in good health and CMV-seronegative. In nucleotides, the CDR3 is TGTGCCAGTCACGGACAGCGGACCAATCAGCCCCAGCATTTT. This sequence encodes CASHGQRTNQPQHF.